The rows below give T cell receptor beta chains drawn from one sample of a study of T cell repertoires in cytomegalovirus infection. These receptors have no known antigen. Via MiXCR, TCRdb re-called the reads, giving one row per CDR3 protein. The data hold fewer than 150,000 distinct CDR3 sequences, with 30% observed a single time. The input for sequencing was CD8+ T cells from cultured PBMCs, taken from culture after CMV antigen stimulation. These receptor sequences come from a human donor in good health (CMV status not recorded). Some clones in this sample may be carry-over from other donors' samples. The CDR3 runs from the conserved cysteine through the conserved F or W. Each record gives: clone size, J gene, D gene, V gene, CDR3 DNA, CDR3 protein. A D gene is named only where the DNA matches it firmly. Clone size is stated in some rows and not others, as once, few, many or a class when expanded.

clone_size: -
j_call: TRBJ2-7
d_call: -
v_call: TRBV12-3/TRBV12-4
cdr3_nt: TGTGCCAGCAGTACCGGGCCCTGGTCCTCCGAGCAGTACTTC
cdr3_aa: CASSTGPWSSEQYF

clone_size: few
j_call: TRBJ1-3
d_call: -
v_call: TRBV25-1
cdr3_nt: TGTGCCAGCAGTGAATCAGGGTCCGGAAACACCATATATTTT
cdr3_aa: CASSESGSGNTIYF

clone_size: -
j_call: TRBJ2-7
d_call: -
v_call: TRBV5-1
cdr3_nt: TGCGCCAGCAGCGGGGACACGATCTACGAGCAGTACTTC
cdr3_aa: CASSGDTIYEQYF

clone_size: -
j_call: TRBJ2-6
d_call: TRBD2
v_call: TRBV20-1
cdr3_nt: TGCAGTGCTAGAGAGGCTAGCGGGGGGGCCAACGTCCTGACTTTC
cdr3_aa: CSAREASGGANVLTF

clone_size: few
j_call: TRBJ2-7
d_call: -
v_call: TRBV7-2
cdr3_nt: TGTGCCAGCAGCCGATTGATCGGGGGTTCCTACGAGCAGTACTTC
cdr3_aa: CASSRLIGGSYEQYF

clone_size: few
j_call: TRBJ2-1
d_call: -
v_call: TRBV4-1
cdr3_nt: TGCGCCAGCAGCCAAGCAAACTACAATGAGCAGTTCTTC
cdr3_aa: CASSQANYNEQFF

clone_size: many
j_call: TRBJ1-5
d_call: -
v_call: TRBV2
cdr3_nt: TGTGCCAGCAAAGTCGGACACCTCAATCAGCCCCAGCATTTT
cdr3_aa: CASKVGHLNQPQHF

clone_size: -
j_call: TRBJ1-1
d_call: TRBD1
v_call: TRBV27
cdr3_nt: TGTGCCAGCAGTTCTTTAGCGACAGGGAGAATGAACACTGAAGCTTTCTTT
cdr3_aa: CASSSLATGRMNTEAFF

clone_size: few
j_call: TRBJ2-5
d_call: TRBD2
v_call: TRBV7-6
cdr3_nt: TGTGCCAGCAGCTTATTCTTGCGGGGGGGCATCGAGGAGACCCAGTACTTC
cdr3_aa: CASSLFLRGGIEETQYF

clone_size: -
j_call: TRBJ2-1
d_call: TRBD2
v_call: TRBV7-3
cdr3_nt: TGTGCCAGCAGCTTTTCTAGCGGGGGTTATGAGCAGTTCTTC
cdr3_aa: CASSFSSGGYEQFF

clone_size: few
j_call: TRBJ2-7
d_call: TRBD1
v_call: TRBV5-6
cdr3_nt: TGTGCCAGCAGCTTGATAATTTCCGGACAGGTCTACGAGCAGTACTTC
cdr3_aa: CASSLIISGQVYEQYF

clone_size: -
j_call: TRBJ2-7
d_call: -
v_call: TRBV7-2
cdr3_nt: TGTGCCAGCAGCTCCCGGGACCAGAGCTCCTACGAGCAGTACTTC
cdr3_aa: CASSSRDQSSYEQYF

clone_size: -
j_call: TRBJ2-5
d_call: TRBD2
v_call: TRBV5-6
cdr3_nt: TGTGCCAGCAGCCTGCCTAGCGGGGGGGGCCAGTACTTC
cdr3_aa: CASSLPSGGGQYF

clone_size: -
j_call: TRBJ1-1
d_call: TRBD1
v_call: TRBV7-2
cdr3_nt: TGTGCCAGCAGCTTAGTCGCCCAGGGGGACACTGAAGCTTTCTTT
cdr3_aa: CASSLVAQGDTEAFF

clone_size: few
j_call: TRBJ2-2
d_call: TRBD1
v_call: TRBV2
cdr3_nt: TGTGCCAGCAGTGAATATTGGAGACAGGGCACCGGGGAGCTGTTTTTT
cdr3_aa: CASSEYWRQGTGELFF

clone_size: few
j_call: TRBJ2-7
d_call: -
v_call: TRBV11-2
cdr3_nt: TGTGCCAGCAGTTCGCTAGGAGGGGTTTATTCTTTCGGCTACGAGCAGTACTTC
cdr3_aa: CASSSLGGVYSFGYEQYF

clone_size: few
j_call: TRBJ2-3
d_call: -
v_call: TRBV7-9
cdr3_nt: TGTGCCAGCAGCTTACGTTCAGCGAGTGATACGCAGTATTTT
cdr3_aa: CASSLRSASDTQYF

clone_size: many
j_call: TRBJ2-1
d_call: TRBD2
v_call: TRBV10-3
cdr3_nt: TGTGCCATCATGGGTAGCGGGGGCCGTAATCTGTACAATGAGCAGTTCTTC
cdr3_aa: CAIMGSGGRNLYNEQFF

clone_size: many
j_call: TRBJ1-2
d_call: -
v_call: TRBV7-8
cdr3_nt: TGTGCCAGCAGCTTAGTTGGGTGGAGAGGCTATGGCTACACCTTC
cdr3_aa: CASSLVGWRGYGYTF

clone_size: -
j_call: TRBJ1-1
d_call: TRBD1
v_call: TRBV2
cdr3_nt: TGTGCCAGCAGTAAGGACAGGGGTCGGGCTGAAGCTTTCTTT
cdr3_aa: CASSKDRGRAEAFF

clone_size: few
j_call: TRBJ1-2
d_call: -
v_call: TRBV28
cdr3_nt: TGTGCCAGCAGTTTCATGGCTGACAGAGCTAACTATGGCTACACCTTC
cdr3_aa: CASSFMADRANYGYTF

clone_size: -
j_call: TRBJ1-2
d_call: -
v_call: TRBV19
cdr3_nt: TGTGCCAGTAGTATAAACGACGGTCCTAACTATGGCTACACCTTC
cdr3_aa: CASSINDGPNYGYTF

clone_size: many
j_call: TRBJ2-3
d_call: -
v_call: TRBV2
cdr3_nt: TGTGCCAGCTTGGGAACCTCCACAGATACGCAGTATTTT
cdr3_aa: CASLGTSTDTQYF

clone_size: many
j_call: TRBJ1-5
d_call: -
v_call: TRBV7-2
cdr3_nt: TGTGCCAGCAGCTCAGAAGCCAGGGGTCTGCGGCCCCAGCATTTT
cdr3_aa: CASSSEARGLRPQHF

clone_size: many
j_call: TRBJ1-2
d_call: TRBD1
v_call: TRBV7-9
cdr3_nt: TGTGCCAGCAGGCGACAGGGGGCTTTGGATGGCTACACCTTC
cdr3_aa: CASRRQGALDGYTF

clone_size: few
j_call: TRBJ2-1
d_call: -
v_call: TRBV7-8
cdr3_nt: TGTGCCAGCAGCCCTAGCGTAGGAGGCAATGAGCAGTTCTTC
cdr3_aa: CASSPSVGGNEQFF

clone_size: many
j_call: TRBJ1-1
d_call: -
v_call: TRBV7-8
cdr3_nt: TGTGCCAGCAGCGAAAGACGGGTGGCGAACACTGAAGCTTTCTTT
cdr3_aa: CASSERRVANTEAFF

clone_size: -
j_call: TRBJ1-1
d_call: -
v_call: TRBV5-8
cdr3_nt: TGTGCCAGCAGACTTAAGCAGGGGACCTACACTGAAGCTTTCTTT
cdr3_aa: CASRLKQGTYTEAFF

clone_size: few
j_call: TRBJ2-1
d_call: TRBD2
v_call: TRBV7-8
cdr3_nt: TGTGCCAGCAGCCCGAGGGACTATAACAATGAGCAGTTCTTC
cdr3_aa: CASSPRDYNNEQFF

clone_size: -
j_call: TRBJ1-6
d_call: -
v_call: TRBV6-2/TRBV6-3
cdr3_nt: TGTGCCAGCAGTCCACAGGCTGGGAATTCACCCCTCCACTTT
cdr3_aa: CASSPQAGNSPLHF

clone_size: -
j_call: TRBJ2-3
d_call: TRBD2
v_call: TRBV12-3/TRBV12-4
cdr3_nt: TGTGCCAGCAGTAGGACTAGCGGGGGTGGCAATACGCAGTATTTT
cdr3_aa: CASSRTSGGGNTQYF

clone_size: -
j_call: TRBJ1-2
d_call: -
v_call: TRBV6-2/TRBV6-3
cdr3_nt: TGTGCCAGCAGTTACGGTCGAGTCGGCTACACCTTC
cdr3_aa: CASSYGRVGYTF

clone_size: -
j_call: TRBJ2-1
d_call: -
v_call: TRBV5-4
cdr3_nt: TGTGCCAGCAGCTTGGCCGAGGGCCTCTCCTACAATGAGCAGTTCTTC
cdr3_aa: CASSLAEGLSYNEQFF

clone_size: many
j_call: TRBJ1-5
d_call: -
v_call: TRBV7-9
cdr3_nt: TGTGCCAGCTGGGGAGCTTTGGGACGGTCTAGCAATCAGCCCCAGCATTTT
cdr3_aa: CASWGALGRSSNQPQHF

clone_size: -
j_call: TRBJ2-7
d_call: -
v_call: TRBV7-6
cdr3_nt: TGTGCCAGCAGCTTTAATGAGGGTGAGAGCTCCTACGAGCAGTACTTC
cdr3_aa: CASSFNEGESSYEQYF

clone_size: -
j_call: TRBJ2-7
d_call: TRBD1
v_call: TRBV4-1
cdr3_nt: TGCGCCAGCAGCCAGTCCTGGGACAGACCCTACGAGCAGTACTTC
cdr3_aa: CASSQSWDRPYEQYF

clone_size: few
j_call: TRBJ1-6
d_call: TRBD1
v_call: TRBV4-1
cdr3_nt: TGCGCCAGCAGCCAAACCCCGGGACAGGGGAGCTCCTATAATTCACCCCTCCACTTT
cdr3_aa: CASSQTPGQGSSYNSPLHF

clone_size: -
j_call: TRBJ1-5
d_call: TRBD1
v_call: TRBV4-1
cdr3_nt: TGCGCCAGCAGCCTAGGACAGGTTCAGCCCCAGCATTTT
cdr3_aa: CASSLGQVQPQHF

clone_size: -
j_call: TRBJ2-3
d_call: TRBD2
v_call: TRBV7-6
cdr3_nt: TGTGCCAGCAGCTTAGGGGTAGCGGGGGCCCATCCCACAGATACGCAGTATTTT
cdr3_aa: CASSLGVAGAHPTDTQYF

clone_size: -
j_call: TRBJ2-7
d_call: TRBD1
v_call: TRBV7-9
cdr3_nt: TGTGCCAGCAGCTTAGTCGGGACAGGGGACTACGAGCAGTACTTC
cdr3_aa: CASSLVGTGDYEQYF

clone_size: -
j_call: TRBJ2-2
d_call: TRBD1
v_call: TRBV7-3
cdr3_nt: TGTGCCAGCAGCGCTACAGGGGTAGGGGAGCTGTTTTTT
cdr3_aa: CASSATGVGELFF

clone_size: few
j_call: TRBJ2-1
d_call: -
v_call: TRBV7-9
cdr3_nt: TGTGCCAGCAGCTTAGATGGGGGGCTGGATGAGCAGTTCTTC
cdr3_aa: CASSLDGGLDEQFF

clone_size: few
j_call: TRBJ2-2
d_call: TRBD2
v_call: TRBV7-2
cdr3_nt: TGTGCCAGCAGCTTACTAGCGGGGCCGAACACCGGGGAGCTGTTTTTT
cdr3_aa: CASSLLAGPNTGELFF

clone_size: -
j_call: TRBJ2-2
d_call: TRBD1
v_call: TRBV6-2/TRBV6-3
cdr3_nt: TGTGCCAGCCAAACTTGGGGACAGGGGCACACCGGGGAGCTGTTTTTT
cdr3_aa: CASQTWGQGHTGELFF

clone_size: -
j_call: TRBJ1-1
d_call: -
v_call: TRBV6-6
cdr3_nt: TGTGCCAGCAGTTACGTAGCACCTCGGAACACTGAAGCTTTCTTT
cdr3_aa: CASSYVAPRNTEAFF

clone_size: -
j_call: TRBJ2-3
d_call: -
v_call: TRBV5-6
cdr3_nt: TGTGCCAGCAGCGGTAGCTCTGCATACGCAGATACGCAGTATTTT
cdr3_aa: CASSGSSAYADTQYF

clone_size: few
j_call: TRBJ2-1
d_call: TRBD1
v_call: TRBV7-8
cdr3_nt: TGTGCCAGCAGCTCAGGTGGGACAGGGGTTCCCAATGAGCAGTTCTTC
cdr3_aa: CASSSGGTGVPNEQFF

clone_size: -
j_call: TRBJ1-5
d_call: TRBD1
v_call: TRBV6-6
cdr3_nt: TGTGCCAGCAGTTACACCGACAGGGTCGGTCAGCCCCAGCATTTT
cdr3_aa: CASSYTDRVGQPQHF

clone_size: -
j_call: TRBJ1-1
d_call: -
v_call: TRBV19
cdr3_nt: TGTGCCAGTAGTTTCTGGGCCGGAACTGAAGCTTTCTTT
cdr3_aa: CASSFWAGTEAFF

clone_size: -
j_call: TRBJ2-1
d_call: -
v_call: TRBV20-1
cdr3_nt: TGCAGTGCTAGAGACCGGGGTTCCTACAATGAGCAGTTCTTC
cdr3_aa: CSARDRGSYNEQFF

clone_size: -
j_call: TRBJ2-5
d_call: -
v_call: TRBV20-1
cdr3_nt: TGCAGTGCCCTAGGTGCGGGGATGGGGGAGGAGACCCAGTACTTC
cdr3_aa: CSALGAGMGEETQYF

clone_size: -
j_call: TRBJ2-1
d_call: -
v_call: TRBV6-1
cdr3_nt: TGTGCCAGCACACGACGCATTGAGGGGTGGGATGAGCAGTTCTTC
cdr3_aa: CASTRRIEGWDEQFF

clone_size: few
j_call: TRBJ2-7
d_call: -
v_call: TRBV19
cdr3_nt: TGTGCCAGTAGCCCCTCGGGGGTTTCCTACGAGCAGTACTTC
cdr3_aa: CASSPSGVSYEQYF

clone_size: few
j_call: TRBJ2-2
d_call: -
v_call: TRBV6-5
cdr3_nt: TGTGCCAGCAGTTACACCCAAAGGTGGAACACCGGGGAGCTGTTTTTT
cdr3_aa: CASSYTQRWNTGELFF

clone_size: few
j_call: TRBJ2-7
d_call: -
v_call: TRBV28
cdr3_nt: TGTGCCAGCAGTCCCTACGGTGGGGGGGGCCGGTACGAGCAGTACTTC
cdr3_aa: CASSPYGGGGRYEQYF

clone_size: many
j_call: TRBJ2-5
d_call: -
v_call: TRBV7-9
cdr3_nt: TGTGCCAGCAGCTTAGGCCAGGGACCCGTTCTCGCGGAGACCCAGTACTTC
cdr3_aa: CASSLGQGPVLAETQYF

clone_size: -
j_call: TRBJ2-5
d_call: -
v_call: TRBV9
cdr3_nt: TGTGCCAGCAGCGCTGCGGACCGGATGCAAGAGACCCAGTACTTC
cdr3_aa: CASSAADRMQETQYF

clone_size: many
j_call: TRBJ1-2
d_call: -
v_call: TRBV7-9
cdr3_nt: TGTGCCAGCAGGCCCACAGGTGAACTCTATGGCTACACCTTC
cdr3_aa: CASRPTGELYGYTF

clone_size: -
j_call: TRBJ1-3
d_call: -
v_call: TRBV27
cdr3_nt: TGTGCCAGCAGTGGGATCTCTGGAAACACCATATATTTT
cdr3_aa: CASSGISGNTIYF